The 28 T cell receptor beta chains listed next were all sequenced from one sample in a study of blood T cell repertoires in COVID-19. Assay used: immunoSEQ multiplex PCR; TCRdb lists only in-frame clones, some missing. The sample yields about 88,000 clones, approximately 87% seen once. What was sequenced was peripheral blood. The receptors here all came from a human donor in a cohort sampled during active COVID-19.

As DNA, the CDR3 is TGTGCCAGCAGCTTGGGACTAGCGGGGGGGTGGAGCACAGATACGCAGTATTTT. This codes for CASSLGLAGGWSTDTQYF. This chain joins TRBV5-8 and TRBJ2-3, with 14 bases identical to TRBD2. This CDR3 region has 18 residues. Germline trimming cut 0 bases from V and 0 bases from J; bases unmatched to any gene: 3. The V gene's germline CDR1 is SGHTS and CDR2 YDEGEE.

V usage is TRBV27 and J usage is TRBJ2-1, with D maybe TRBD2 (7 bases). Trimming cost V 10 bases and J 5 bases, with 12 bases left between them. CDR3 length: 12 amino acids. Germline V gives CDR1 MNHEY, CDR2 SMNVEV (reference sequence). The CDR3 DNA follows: TGTGCCACCCGGGGGGCTAACAATGAGCAGTTCTTC. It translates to CATRGANNEQFF.

DNA for the CDR3: TGTGCCAGCAGTTCCGGGACAGTTATTCAAGAGACCCAGTACTTC. Its translation is CASSSGTVIQETQYF. The rearrangement joins TRBV6-6 to TRBJ2-5; 7 bases fit TRBD1. CDR1 and CDR2 (germline): MNHNY, SVGAGI (reference sequence). J gave up 2 bases and V 4 bases, and 7 bases lay outside the gene matches. The CDR3 runs to 15 residues.

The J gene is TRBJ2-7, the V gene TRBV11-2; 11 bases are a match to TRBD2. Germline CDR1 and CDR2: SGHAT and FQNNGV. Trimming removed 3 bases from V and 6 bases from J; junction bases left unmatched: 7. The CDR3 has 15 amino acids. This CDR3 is CASSLLSSGGIEQYF. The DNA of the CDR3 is TGTGCCAGCAGCTTGTTATCTAGCGGGGGGATCGAGCAGTACTTC. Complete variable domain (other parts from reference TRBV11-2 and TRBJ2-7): EAGVAQSPRYKIIEKRQSVAFWCNPISGHATLYWYQQILGQGPKLLIQFQNNGVVDDSQLPKDRFSAERLKGVDSTLKIQPAKLEDSAVYLCASSLLSSGGIEQYFGPGTRLTVT.

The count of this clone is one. The CDR3 loop is CASSPVGVAGGNYNEQFF. Here the CDR3 DNA reads TGCGCCAGCAGCCCTGTTGGTGTAGCGGGAGGAAACTACAATGAGCAGTTCTTC. The chain links TRBV5-1 to TRBJ2-1; TRBD2 matches at 10 bases. CDR1 and CDR2 (germline): SGHRS, YFSETQ. J gave up 3 bases and V 4 bases, and 13 bases lay outside the gene matches. This CDR3 contains 18 residues.

In DNA, the CDR3 is TGTGCCAGCAGCCCCACCCTGCGGGGTCAGAACACCGGGGAGCTGTTTTTT. Translation: CASSPTLRGQNTGELFF. The V gene is TRBV3-1 (or the pseudogene TRBV3-2), the J gene TRBJ2-2; weak D call: TRBD2 (6 bases). Germline V gene sequence: CDR1 LGHDT, CDR2 YNNKEL (reference sequence). Deletions cut 4 bases from V and 1 base from J, with 16 bases between. The CDR3 has 17 amino acids.

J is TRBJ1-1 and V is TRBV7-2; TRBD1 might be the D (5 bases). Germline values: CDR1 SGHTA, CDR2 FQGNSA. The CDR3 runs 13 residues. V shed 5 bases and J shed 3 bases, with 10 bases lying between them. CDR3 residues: CASSLRADTEAFF. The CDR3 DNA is TGTGCCAGCAGCCTCAGGGCGGACACTGAAGCTTTCTTT. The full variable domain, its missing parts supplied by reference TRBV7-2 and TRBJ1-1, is GAGVSQSPSNKVTEKGKDVELRCDPISGHTALYWYRQSLGQGLEFLIYFQGNSAPDKSGLPSDRFSAERTGGSVSTLTIQRTQQEDSAVYLCASSLRADTEAFFGQGTRLTVV.

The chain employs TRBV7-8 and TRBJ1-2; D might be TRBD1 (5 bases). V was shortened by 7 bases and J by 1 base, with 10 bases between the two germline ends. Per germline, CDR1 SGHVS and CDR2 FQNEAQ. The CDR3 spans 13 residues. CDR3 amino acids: CASTGGRNYGYTF. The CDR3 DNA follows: TGTGCCAGCACCGGGGGTCGTAACTATGGCTACACCTTC.

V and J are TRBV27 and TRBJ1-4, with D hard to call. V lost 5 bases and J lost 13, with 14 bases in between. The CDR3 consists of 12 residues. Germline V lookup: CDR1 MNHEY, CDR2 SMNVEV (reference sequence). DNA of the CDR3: TGTGCCAGCAGTGACCCCGGGTCCGGACTGTTTTTT. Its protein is CASSDPGSGLFF. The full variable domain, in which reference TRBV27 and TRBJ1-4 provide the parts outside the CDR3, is EAQVTQNPRYLITVTGKKLTVTCSQNMNHEYMSWYRQDPGLGLRQIYYSMNVEVTDKGDVPEGYKVSRKEKRNFPLILESPSPNQTSLYFCASSDPGSGLFFGSGTQLSVL.

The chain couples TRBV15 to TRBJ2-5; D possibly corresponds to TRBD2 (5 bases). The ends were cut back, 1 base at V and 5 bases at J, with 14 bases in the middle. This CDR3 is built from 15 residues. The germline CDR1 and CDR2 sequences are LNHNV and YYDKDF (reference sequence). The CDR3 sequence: CATSRVQLGGETQYF. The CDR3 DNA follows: TGTGCCACCAGCAGAGTCCAACTGGGCGGGGAGACCCAGTACTTC.

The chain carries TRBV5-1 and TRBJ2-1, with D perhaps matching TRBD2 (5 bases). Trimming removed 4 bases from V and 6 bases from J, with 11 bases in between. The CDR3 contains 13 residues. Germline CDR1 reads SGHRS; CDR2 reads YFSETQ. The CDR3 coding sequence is TGCGCCAGCAGCCTCTCGAGCGGCAATGAGCAGTTCTTC. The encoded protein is CASSLSSGNEQFF.

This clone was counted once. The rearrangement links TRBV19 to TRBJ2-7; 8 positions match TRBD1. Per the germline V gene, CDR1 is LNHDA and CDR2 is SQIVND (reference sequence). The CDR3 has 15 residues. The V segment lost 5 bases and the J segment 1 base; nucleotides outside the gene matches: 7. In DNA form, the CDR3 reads TGTGCCAGTAGTCCGGACAGGGCTCGTTCCTACGAGCAGTACTTC. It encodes CASSPDRARSYEQYF.

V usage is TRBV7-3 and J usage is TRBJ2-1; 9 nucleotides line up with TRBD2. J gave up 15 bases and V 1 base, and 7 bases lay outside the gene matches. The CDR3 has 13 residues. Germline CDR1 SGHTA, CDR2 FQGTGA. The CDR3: CASSLRASGMVFF. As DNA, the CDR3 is TGTGCCAGCAGCTTAAGAGCTAGCGGGATGGTGTTCTTC.

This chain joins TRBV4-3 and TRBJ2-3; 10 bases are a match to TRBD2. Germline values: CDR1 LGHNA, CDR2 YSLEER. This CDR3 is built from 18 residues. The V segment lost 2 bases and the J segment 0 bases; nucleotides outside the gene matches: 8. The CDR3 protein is CASSQFSGGTRSTDTQYF. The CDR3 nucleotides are TGCGCCAGCAGCCAATTTAGCGGGGGGACCAGGAGCACAGATACGCAGTATTTT.

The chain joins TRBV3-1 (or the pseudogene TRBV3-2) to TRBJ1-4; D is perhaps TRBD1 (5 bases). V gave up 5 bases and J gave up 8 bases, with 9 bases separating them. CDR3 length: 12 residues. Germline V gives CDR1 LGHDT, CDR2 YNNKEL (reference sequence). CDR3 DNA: TGTGCCAGCAGCAAGGAGGGGGAAAAACTGTTTTTT. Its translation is CASSKEGEKLFF.

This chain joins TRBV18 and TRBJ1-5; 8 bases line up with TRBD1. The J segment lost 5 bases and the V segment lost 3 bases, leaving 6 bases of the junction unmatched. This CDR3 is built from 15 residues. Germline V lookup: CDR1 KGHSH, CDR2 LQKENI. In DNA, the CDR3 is TGTGCCAGCTCACCTAGTCAGGGGGCCCATCAGCCCCAGCATTTT. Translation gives CASSPSQGAHQPQHF.

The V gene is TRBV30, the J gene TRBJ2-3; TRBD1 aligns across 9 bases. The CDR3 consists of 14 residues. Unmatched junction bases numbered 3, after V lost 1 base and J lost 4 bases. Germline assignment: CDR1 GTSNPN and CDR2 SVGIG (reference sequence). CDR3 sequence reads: CAWSARQGADTQYF. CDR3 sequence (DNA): TGTGCCTGGAGTGCCAGACAGGGGGCAGATACGCAGTATTTT.

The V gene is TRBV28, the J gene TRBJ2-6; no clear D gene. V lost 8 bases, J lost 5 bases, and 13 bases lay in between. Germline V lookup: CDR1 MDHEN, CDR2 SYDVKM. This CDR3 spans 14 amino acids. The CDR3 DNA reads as TGTGCCAGCCTCATGCGTTGGTGGGCCAACGTCCTGACTTTC. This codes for CASLMRWWANVLTF.

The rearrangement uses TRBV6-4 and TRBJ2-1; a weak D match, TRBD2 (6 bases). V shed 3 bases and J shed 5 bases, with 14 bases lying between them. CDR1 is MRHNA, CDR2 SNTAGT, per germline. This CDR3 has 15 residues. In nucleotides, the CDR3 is TGTGCCAGCAGTGAGCACGGGGGAATTGACAATGAGCAGTTCTTC. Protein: CASSEHGGIDNEQFF.

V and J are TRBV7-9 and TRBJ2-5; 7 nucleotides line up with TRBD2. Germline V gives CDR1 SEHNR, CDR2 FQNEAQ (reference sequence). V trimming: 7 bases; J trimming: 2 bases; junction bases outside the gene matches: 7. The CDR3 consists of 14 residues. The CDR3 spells CASTRLGGQETQYF. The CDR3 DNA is TGTGCCAGCACCCGACTGGGAGGGCAAGAGACCCAGTACTTC.

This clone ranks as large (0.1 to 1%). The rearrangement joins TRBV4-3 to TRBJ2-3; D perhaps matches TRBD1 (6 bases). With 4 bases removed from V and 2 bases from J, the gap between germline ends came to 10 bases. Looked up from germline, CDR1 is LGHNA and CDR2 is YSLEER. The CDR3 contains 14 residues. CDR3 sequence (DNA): TGCGCCAGCAGCCCAACAGGGATCACAGATACGCAGTATTTT. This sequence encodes CASSPTGITDTQYF.

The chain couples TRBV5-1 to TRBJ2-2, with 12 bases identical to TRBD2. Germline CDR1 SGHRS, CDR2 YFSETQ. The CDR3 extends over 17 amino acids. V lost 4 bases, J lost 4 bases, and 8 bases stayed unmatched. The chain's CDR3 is CASSDPSGRAGTGELFF. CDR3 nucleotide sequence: TGCGCCAGCAGCGACCCTAGCGGGAGGGCGGGCACCGGGGAGCTGTTTTTT.

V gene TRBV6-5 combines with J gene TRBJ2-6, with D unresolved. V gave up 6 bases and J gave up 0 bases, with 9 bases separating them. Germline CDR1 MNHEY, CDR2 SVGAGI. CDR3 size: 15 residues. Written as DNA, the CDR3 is TGTGCCAGCAGCTTCAGAAGCTCTGGGGCCAACGTCCTGACTTTC. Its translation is CASSFRSSGANVLTF.

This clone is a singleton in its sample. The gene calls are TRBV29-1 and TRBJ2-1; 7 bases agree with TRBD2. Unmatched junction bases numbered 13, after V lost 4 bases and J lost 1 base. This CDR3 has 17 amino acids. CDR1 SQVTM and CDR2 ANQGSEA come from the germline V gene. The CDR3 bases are TGCAGCGTTGTGACGAGTGGGGGGGTCTCTTCCTACAATGAGCAGTTCTTC. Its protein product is CSVVTSGGVSSYNEQFF.

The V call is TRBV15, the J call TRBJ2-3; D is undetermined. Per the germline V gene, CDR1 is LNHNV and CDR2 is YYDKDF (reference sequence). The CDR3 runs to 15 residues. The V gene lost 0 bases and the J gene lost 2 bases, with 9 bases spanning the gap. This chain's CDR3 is CATSRELRITDTQYF. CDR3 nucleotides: TGTGCCACCAGCAGAGAGCTAAGAATCACAGATACGCAGTATTTT.

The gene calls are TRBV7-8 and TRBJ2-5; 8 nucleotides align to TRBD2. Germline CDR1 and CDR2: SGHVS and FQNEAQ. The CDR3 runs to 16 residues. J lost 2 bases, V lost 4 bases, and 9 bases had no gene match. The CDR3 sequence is CASSSNVAGLQETQYF. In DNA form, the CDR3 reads TGTGCCAGCAGCTCTAACGTAGCGGGGTTACAAGAGACCCAGTACTTC. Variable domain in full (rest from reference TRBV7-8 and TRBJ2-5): GAGVSQSPRYKVAKRGQDVALRCDPISGHVSLFWYQQALGQGPEFLTYFQNEAQLDKSGLPSDRFFAERPEGSVSTLKIQRTQQEDSAVYLCASSSNVAGLQETQYFGPGTRLLVL.

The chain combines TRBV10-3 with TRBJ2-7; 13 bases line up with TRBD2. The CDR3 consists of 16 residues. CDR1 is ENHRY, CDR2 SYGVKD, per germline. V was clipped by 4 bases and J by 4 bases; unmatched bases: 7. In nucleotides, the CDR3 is TGTGCCATCAGTGGTAGGGGACTAGCGGGGTCATACGAGCAGTACTTC. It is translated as CAISGRGLAGSYEQYF.

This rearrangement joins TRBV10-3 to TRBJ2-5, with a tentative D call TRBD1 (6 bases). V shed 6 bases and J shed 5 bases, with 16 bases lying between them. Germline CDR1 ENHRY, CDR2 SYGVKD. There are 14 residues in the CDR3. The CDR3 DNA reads TGTGCCATCAGGGACGCAGGGGTCGGCGAGACCCAGTACTTC. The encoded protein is CAIRDAGVGETQYF.